Below are 7 T cell receptor beta chains sequenced from a single sample in a study of blood T cell repertoires in COVID-19. TCRdb's table, derived via immunoSEQ multiplex PCR, lists solely in-frame clones and lacks some. The repertoire consists of roughly 400,000 clones, with 80% to 90% occurring once and the leading ten covering 0.9% to 1.2%. Source material: PBMCs or T cells enriched from blood (not recorded which). These receptors were collected from a man aged 25-40 years who had recovered from COVID-19.

The CDR3 region is CASSQDETSPNEQFF. In DNA, the CDR3 is TGTGCCAGCAGCCAAGATGAGACTAGTCCGAATGAGCAGTTCTTC. The J gene is TRBJ2-1, the V gene TRBV3-1 (or the pseudogene TRBV3-2), with D possibly being TRBD2 (6 bases). Germline CDR1 LGHDT, CDR2 YNNKEL (reference sequence). The CDR3 spans 15 residues. Trimming took off 0 bases at V and 7 bases at J, with 13 bases between the two ends.

V and J are TRBV7-2 and TRBJ1-3; TRBD1 matches at 7 bases. Per germline, CDR1 SGHTA and CDR2 FQGNSA. The CDR3 loop spans 15 amino acids. Trimming removed 3 bases from V and 0 bases from J; junction bases left unmatched: 2. In DNA form, the CDR3 reads TGTGCCAGCAGCTTTAGGGACAGCTCTGGAAACACCATATATTTT. It specifies CASSFRDSSGNTIYF.

The chain couples TRBV2 to TRBJ2-7, with D perhaps TRBD1 (5 bases). CDR1 is SNHLY and CDR2 is FYNNEI in the germline V gene. The CDR3 runs to 13 residues. V was trimmed by 6 bases and J by 5 bases, leaving 14 bases between them. This chain's CDR3 is CASRYRRGDEQYF. The CDR3 DNA follows: TGTGCCAGCAGGTACAGGCGTGGGGACGAGCAGTACTTC.

This clone was seen only once. The chain combines TRBV19 with TRBJ2-6, with 10 positions matching TRBD2. The CDR3 has 18 residues. CDR1 and CDR2 (germline): LNHDA, SQIVND (reference sequence). V was clipped by 2 bases and J by 4 bases; unmatched bases: 8. Here the CDR3 DNA reads TGTGCCAGTAGTATAAAAAGCGGGAGGGCCTTGGGGGCCAACGTCCTGACTTTC. Its translation: CASSIKSGRALGANVLTF.

This rearrangement joins TRBV4-2 to TRBJ1-4; 12 bases align to TRBD1. This CDR3 region has 15 residues. Germline V gene sequence: CDR1 LGHNA, CDR2 YNFKEQ. J gave up 8 bases and V 6 bases, and 7 bases lay outside the gene matches. CDR3 bases: TGTGCCAGCAGTCAACCGGGACAGGGGGCCGAAAAACTGTTTTTT. It yields the protein CASSQPGQGAEKLFF.

The chain employs TRBV29-1 and TRBJ1-1, with D hard to call. Germline values: CDR1 SQVTM, CDR2 ANQGSEA. The V end was cut by 5 bases, the J end by 4 bases, with 11 bases between. This CDR3 spans 12 amino acids. This chain's CDR3 is CSVFVLATEAFF. Written as DNA, the CDR3 is TGCAGCGTTTTCGTCCTGGCCACTGAAGCTTTCTTT.

This clone was recorded once. This chain joins TRBV10-3 and TRBJ2-7, with TRBD1 identical over 9 bases. Germline values: CDR1 ENHRY, CDR2 SYGVKD. The CDR3 is made up of 14 amino acids. With V trimmed by 4 bases and J by 2 bases, 3 bases remained unmatched. The CDR3 region is CAISAGTGPYEQYF. The DNA of the CDR3 is TGTGCCATCAGTGCGGGGACAGGGCCCTACGAGCAGTACTTC.